The text below deals with one T cell receptor beta chain. This sample is part of a study of blood T cell repertoires in COVID-19. Study details: Sites in the United States, Italy and Spain provided acute and convalescent COVID-19 samples.

The CDR3 extends over 16 amino acids. Germline lookup yields CDR1 MGHRA and CDR2 YSYEKL. V was clipped by 6 bases and J by 0 bases, with 15 bases between them. The authors' processing: Estimation of nucleated cell counts was performed using reference gene primer amplification. Data came from immunoSEQ multiplex PCR; TCRdb stores just in-frame clones and leaves some out. The DNA was the basis for D and trimming; V, J and clone size are from that table. The sample holds approximately 150,000 clones, over 75% seen once. This receptor was taken from a human donor in a cohort sampled during active COVID-19. The V gene is TRBV4-1, the J gene TRBJ1-3, with no clear D. The material sequenced was peripheral blood. CDR3 sequence reads: CASRQTERGSGNTIYF. The CDR3 coding sequence is TGCGCCAGCAGACAGACGGAGCGGGGCTCTGGAAACACCATATATTTT.